Following are 14 T cell receptor beta chains from one sample sequenced in a study of control samples from healthy donors and cancer patients. Here immunoSEQ multiplex PCR was the method, and the copy in TCRdb shows in-frame clones only, minus some. The data hold some 120,000 clones, with around 87% observed a single time. Sequenced: blood. The receptors here all came from a man in his sixties in good health.

The V call is TRBV19, the J call TRBJ1-5; 8 nucleotides agree with TRBD1. This CDR3 contains 14 residues. CDR1 is LNHDA, CDR2 SQIVND, per germline (reference sequence). V lost 4 bases, J lost 5 bases, and 4 bases stayed unmatched. Written as DNA, the CDR3 is TGTGCCAGTAGTACCGGGACAGGTCATCAGCCCCAGCATTTT. This gives the protein CASSTGTGHQPQHF.

Here the CDR3 reads CASSHNRGGRNTQYF. DNA of the CDR3: TGTGCCAGCAGCCATAACCGGGGGGGCCGTAATACGCAGTATTTT. The chain couples TRBV4-2 to TRBJ2-3; TRBD2 agrees at 8 bases. The CDR3 is made up of 15 amino acids. Trimming took 3 bases from V and 7 from J; bases not matched to a gene: 9. Germline assignment: CDR1 LGHNA and CDR2 YNFKEQ.

The chain employs TRBV16 and TRBJ1-2; D not resolved. This CDR3 comprises 13 residues. Trimming pared 7 bases from V and 8 bases from J, leaving 17 bases between. Germline assignment: CDR1 KGHSY and CDR2 FQNENV. The CDR3 nucleotides are TGTGCCAGCACTCCGGTGGTTGGGTTCGGCTACACCTTC. Protein: CASTPVVGFGYTF.

The chain couples TRBV1 to TRBJ2-7; the table assigns TRBD1, which was not confirmed against the DNA. TRBV1 is marked as a pseudogene. This CDR3 region has 15 residues. Here the CDR3 DNA reads TGCACCAGCAGCCCGGACAGGGGGAGTGGGGACGAGCAGTACTTC. This encodes CTSSPDRGSGDEQYF.

In the case of this clone: Other DNA sequences within the sample encode an identical CDR3. CDR3 loop: CASSPSPGQGSYGYTF. The CDR3 bases are TGTGCCAGCAGTCCCTCGCCGGGACAGGGAAGCTATGGCTACACCTTC. The chain has TRBV28 and TRBJ1-2; the match to TRBD1 covers 9 bases. The CDR3 has 16 residues. The germline CDR1 and CDR2 sequences are MDHEN and SYDVKM. After removal of 5 bases from V and 4 bases from J, the junction contained 11 bases not matched to a gene.

This chain links TRBV18 with TRBJ1-2; TRBD1 is a possible D gene (6 bases). In germline, CDR1 is KGHSH, CDR2 LQKENI. The CDR3 totals 15 residues. Trimming took off 3 bases at V and 4 bases at J, with 15 bases between the two ends. CDR3 nucleotide sequence: TGTGCCAGCTCACCCGGACAGCCTGTCTCCTATGGCTACACCTTC. Its protein product is CASSPGQPVSYGYTF.

V is TRBV28 and J is TRBJ1-3, with D perhaps matching TRBD1 (6 bases). Trimming left V 5 bases short and J 0 bases short, with 14 bases between. The CDR3 is made up of 16 amino acids. Germline CDR1 MDHEN, CDR2 SYDVKM. The CDR3 nucleotides are TGTGCCAGCAGTCCGGGACATCCTAACTCTGGAAACACCATATATTTT. Translated, it gives CASSPGHPNSGNTIYF.

The chain's CDR3 is CASSAGPSEQYF. CDR3 sequence (DNA): TGTGCCAGCAGCGCCGGTCCCTCGGAGCAGTACTTC. V and J are TRBV12-3 or TRBV12-4 and TRBJ2-7; D gene unclear. The CDR3 spans 12 residues. Between the trimmed V and J ends, which lost 6 bases and 7 bases, there was a span of 13 bases.

The chain joins TRBV18 to TRBJ2-5, with 7 bases matching TRBD2. The V gene end was trimmed by 2 bases and the J gene end by 2 bases; junction bases not matched to a gene: 14. Per germline, CDR1 KGHSH and CDR2 LQKENI. The CDR3 contains 18 residues. Written as DNA, the CDR3 is TGTGCCAGCTCACCATTAGCGGGCTATTCCAGACAACAAGAGACCCAGTACTTC. Protein: CASSPLAGYSRQQETQYF.

The chain links TRBV7-2 to TRBJ2-5, with TRBD1 matching 8 bases. The V segment lost 5 bases and the J segment 4 bases; nucleotides outside the gene matches: 9. Germline V CDR1 and CDR2: SGHTA, FQGNSA. The CDR3 has 15 amino acids. Written as DNA, the CDR3 is TGTGCCAGCAGCCCCCCGCCCGGGACAGGAGAGACCCAGTACTTC. This gives the protein CASSPPPGTGETQYF.

The J gene is TRBJ1-6, the V gene TRBV6-2 or TRBV6-3; maybe TRBD1 (6 bases). CDR1 and CDR2 from the germline V gene are MNHEY and SVGEGT. The length of the CDR3 is 16 residues. V lost 0 bases, J lost 9 bases, and 15 bases lay in between. The CDR3 coding sequence is TGTGCCAGCAGTTACTCGAGCGGACAGAGATCTTCACCCCTCCACTTT. Translation: CASSYSSGQRSSPLHF.

This chain uses TRBV6-5 with TRBJ1-5, with D possibly being TRBD1 (6 bases). V lost 7 bases and J lost 9, with 19 bases in between. The CDR3 covers 14 residues. The germline V gene encodes CDR1 MNHEY and CDR2 SVGAGI. The CDR3 loop is CASTAGGAGTPQHF. For the CDR3, the DNA is TGTGCCAGCACCGCGGGGGGGGCCGGCACGCCCCAGCATTTT.

The chain combines TRBV5-5 with TRBJ1-1; 7 nucleotides line up with TRBD1. CDR3 length: 14 amino acids. The V and J ends lost 1 base and 4 bases, in that order; junction bases with no gene match: 4. Germline V CDR1 and CDR2: SGHKS, YYEKEE (reference sequence). CDR3 sequence reads: CASSLRQGITEAFF. In nucleotides, the CDR3 is TGTGCCAGCAGCTTGAGACAGGGAATCACTGAAGCTTTCTTT.

The CDR3 loop reads CASSDKDRGLGGYTF. In nucleotides, the CDR3 is TGCGCCAGCAGCGATAAGGACAGGGGTTTAGGGGGCTACACCTTC. The V and J genes are TRBV5-1 and TRBJ1-2, with TRBD1 matching 9 bases. The CDR3 sequence is 15 residues long. Per the germline V gene, CDR1 is SGHRS and CDR2 is YFSETQ. V lost 4 bases and J lost 8; bases outside the gene matches: 12.